One and the same sample provided the 21 T cell receptor beta chains below, sequenced in a study of metastatic and nonmetastatic thyroid tumors (dated by TCRdb to about 2020). The library was prepared using PCR. Sequenced on an Illumina HiSeq 4000. TCRdb took the public reads, trimmed them with fastp at Q25, ran MiXCR for clone calling and kept in-frame beta chains. For this sample there are 43,000 or so clones; around 4% appear just once. The top ten hold over 9% of the sample. No patient had received any treatment before thyroid surgery. Sequenced sample: blood. These receptor sequences come from a female donor with papillary thyroid cancer or a benign thyroid nodule (not recorded which). Some clones in this sample may be carry-over from other donors' samples.

The chain is built from TRBV24-1 and TRBJ2-7; D is tentatively TRBD1 or TRBD2 (5 bases each). This CDR3 is built from 13 residues. The germline V gene encodes CDR1 KGHDR and CDR2 SFDVKD. Between the trimmed V and J ends, which lost 7 bases and 0 bases, there was a span of 9 bases. The CDR3 reads CATSRDGSYEQYF. The CDR3 nucleotides read TGTGCCACCAGCCGGGACGGCTCCTACGAGCAGTACTTC.

The V and J genes are TRBV27 and TRBJ1-1; D not resolved. V was shortened by 3 bases and J by 1 base, with 18 bases between the two germline ends. This CDR3 has 17 amino acids. Germline CDR1 is MNHEY and CDR2 is SMNVEV (reference sequence). DNA of the CDR3: TGTGCCAGCAGTTTCAGGCCAAACCGCAGAACGAACACTGAAGCTTTCTTT. It is translated as CASSFRPNRRTNTEAFF.

CDR3 loop: CASQPQGLDGYTF. Written as DNA, the CDR3 is TGTGCCAGTCAACCCCAGGGGCTGGATGGCTACACCTTC. The chain links TRBV6-1 to TRBJ1-2; perhaps TRBD1 as D (6 bases). Germline V gene lookup returns CDR1 MNHNS and CDR2 SASEGT. V lost 9 bases and J lost 6, with 17 bases in between. This CDR3 region has 13 residues.

This clone was detected only once. The genes are TRBV18 and TRBJ2-3; 7 bases align to TRBD2. CDR3 length: 14 amino acids. Germline lookup yields CDR1 KGHSH and CDR2 LQKENI. Germline trimming cut 6 bases from V and 2 bases from J; bases unmatched to any gene: 5. CDR3 sequence (DNA): TGTGCCAGCTCCGCGAGCGGGGCCACAGATACGCAGTATTTT. Encoded protein: CASSASGATDTQYF.

This clone has a handful of counts. This sequence joins TRBV6-5 and TRBJ2-7; D is ambiguous. V was shortened by 5 bases and J by 0 bases, with 11 bases between the two germline ends. Looked up from germline, CDR1 is MNHEY and CDR2 is SVGAGI. This CDR3 has 14 amino acids. The CDR3 loop is CASSILINSYEQYF. The CDR3 bases are TGTGCCAGCAGTATTCTGATTAACTCCTACGAGCAGTACTTC.

This clone showed up many times. The chain carries TRBV9 and TRBJ2-6, with 8 bases lining up with TRBD1. The germline V gene encodes CDR1 SGDLS and CDR2 YYNGEE. Trimming removed 1 base from V and 0 bases from J; junction bases left unmatched: 9. The CDR3 is made up of 19 amino acids. The CDR3 nucleotides read TGTGCCAGCAGCGTAACACCGGGACAGGCGAGCTCTGGGGCCAACGTCCTGACTTTC. Translating gives CASSVTPGQASSGANVLTF.

This clone was seen only a few times. One base away lies a much larger clone, so this may be a sequencing read error. The chain couples TRBV2 to TRBJ2-3; TRBD2 agrees at 14 bases. CDR1 is SNHLY, CDR2 FYNNEI, per germline. V shed 7 bases and J 6 bases; nucleotides not matched to a gene: 9. The CDR3 has 16 amino acids. The DNA of the CDR3 is TGTGCCAGCATTGACTCGGGACTAGCGGGAGCGGATACGCAGTATTTT. This translates into CASIDSGLAGADTQYF.

Ten or more counts support this clone. The chain joins TRBV10-3 to TRBJ1-6, with 7 bases that match TRBD1. CDR3 length equals 14 residues. From germline, CDR1 is ENHRY and CDR2 SYGVKD. After removal of 5 bases from V and 7 bases from J, the junction contained 5 bases not matched to a gene. DNA of the CDR3: TGTGCCATCAGTCAGACAGGGCGGAATTCACCCCTCCACTTT. Protein: CAISQTGRNSPLHF.

This clone was found a few times. Other DNA sequences of this sample code for an identical CDR3. For the CDR3, the DNA is TGCAGTGCCAGACCGGGACTAGCGGGAGAGTTAGCCAAAAACATTCAGTACTTC. Residues: CSARPGLAGELAKNIQYF. The rearrangement joins TRBV20-1 to TRBJ2-4; TRBD2 aligns across 14 bases. V shed 6 bases, J shed 0 bases, and the junction held 10 bases outside the gene matches. The CDR3 contains 18 residues. CDR1 is DFQATT, CDR2 SNEGSKA, per germline (reference sequence).

This clone came up many times. The chain couples TRBV10-3 to TRBJ2-3, with a possible D match to TRBD2 (6 bases). CDR1 ENHRY and CDR2 SYGVKD come from the germline V gene. Trimming shortened V by 6 bases and J by 6 bases, and 19 bases separated the two germline ends. There are 15 residues in the CDR3. CDR3 protein: CAIRDTVAERDTQYF. The CDR3 nucleotides read TGTGCCATCAGGGATACCGTAGCGGAGAGGGATACGCAGTATTTT.

In regard to this clone: A much larger clone sits a single nucleotide away, making a read error possible. V is TRBV5-6 and J is TRBJ2-7; D remains ambiguous. Looked up from germline, CDR1 is SGHDT and CDR2 is YYEEEE. There are 12 residues in the CDR3. The CDR3 DNA sequence: TGTGCCAGCAGATTGGGTGACTACGAGCAGTACTTC. Its translation: CASRLGDYEQYF.

This clone is labeled as medium-sized. The CDR3 DNA follows: TGCAGTGCTAGAGATGGACTAGCGGGAGACACCGGGGAGCTGTTTTTT. Protein sequence: CSARDGLAGDTGELFF. This chain links TRBV20-1 with TRBJ2-2, with 13 bases lining up with TRBD2. J lost 3 bases, V lost 0 bases, and 1 base had no gene match. Looked up from germline, CDR1 is DFQATT and CDR2 is SNEGSKA (reference sequence). There are 16 residues in the CDR3.

Many counts were recorded for this clone. This chain joins TRBV11-3 and TRBJ2-1, with 11 nucleotides matching TRBD2. V shed 5 bases, J shed 5 bases, and the junction held 5 bases outside the gene matches. Germline values: CDR1 SGHNT, CDR2 YENEEA. This CDR3 contains 15 residues. In DNA, the CDR3 is TGTGCCAGCAGCCCGCGGGGACTAGCGGACAATGAGCAGTTCTTC. Protein sequence: CASSPRGLADNEQFF.

This clone was recorded at least ten times. The chain links TRBV20-1 to TRBJ2-7; D is undetermined. Trimming cost V 3 bases and J 2 bases, with 14 bases left between them. Germline V gene sequence: CDR1 DFQATT, CDR2 SNEGSKA (reference sequence). CDR3 size: 14 residues. The CDR3 spells CSASDLASTYEQYF. In DNA, the CDR3 is TGCAGTGCTAGCGATCTCGCCAGCACCTACGAGCAGTACTTC.

For this clone: A single base separates this from a much larger clone, so it may be a read error. Other DNA sequences within the sample encode an identical CDR3. V is TRBV5-4 and J is TRBJ2-7; D call uncertain. CDR3 length: 13 amino acids. CDR1 is SGHNT and CDR2 is YYREEE in the germline V gene (reference sequence). The CDR3 DNA follows: TGTGCCATCCGGAATCAAGGCGGCTACGAGCAATACTTC. Translated: CAIRNQGGYEQYF.

In the case of this clone: A junction end diverges from the germline sequence, so it may reflect a read error. The chain uses TRBV11-2 and TRBJ2-1, with 14 positions matching TRBD2. The CDR3 contains 19 residues. Germline loops: CDR1 SGHAT, CDR2 FQNNGV. CDR3 coding DNA: TGTGCCAGCAGCTTTCCGGGACTAGCGGGAGACAGCTCCTACAATGAGCGGTTCTTC. As protein: CASSFPGLAGDSSYNERFF.

This clone was picked up many times. The rearrangement links TRBV5-1 to TRBJ1-1; the D gene is possibly TRBD1 (6 bases). Per the germline V gene, CDR1 is SGHRS and CDR2 is YFSETQ. The CDR3 covers 12 residues. V lost 4 bases, J lost 7 bases, and 11 bases lay in between. Written as DNA, the CDR3 is TGCGCCAGCAGCGTGGACAGTCTTGAAGCTTTCTTT. It encodes CASSVDSLEAFF.

Comments on this clone: Its ends do not fully match the called genes, so a read error is possible. The V call is TRBV20-1, the J call TRBJ2-5; TRBD2 aligns across 8 bases. This CDR3 is built from 17 residues. The germline V gene has CDR1 DFQATT and CDR2 SNEGSKA (reference sequence). CDR3 DNA: TGCAGTCCTAAAGGACTAGCCGTGCAAAGCCTCCAAGAGACACAGTACTTC. Amino acid sequence: CSPKGLAVQSLQETQYF.

The rearrangement uses TRBV5-8 and TRBJ2-1; D may be TRBD2 (6 bases). Trimming pared 1 base from V and 10 bases from J, leaving 21 bases between. Looked up from germline, CDR1 is SGHTS and CDR2 is YDEGEE. The CDR3 is 16 residues long. Here the CDR3 DNA reads TGTGCCAGCAGCTTGTATTATCCGGGACTCACGCGGGAGCAGTTCTTC. This codes for CASSLYYPGLTREQFF.

This clone was picked up many times. V is TRBV2 and J is TRBJ2-5; D not certain. Trimming took 7 bases from V and 2 from J, leaving 11 bases between them. There are 13 residues in the CDR3. CDR1 and CDR2 (germline): SNHLY, FYNNEI. CDR3 bases: TGTGCCAGCATCCGTACGAATCAAGAGACCCAGTACTTC. Its protein product is CASIRTNQETQYF. Full variable domain (rest looked up from reference TRBV2 and TRBJ2-5): EPEVTQTPSHQVTQMGQEVILRCVPISNHLYFYWYRQILGQKVEFLVSFYNNEISEKSEIFDDQFSVERPDGSNFTLKIRSTKLEDSAMYFCASIRTNQETQYFGPGTRLLVL.

In its sample, this clone was seen many times. V and J are TRBV15 and TRBJ1-1; D remains unclear. CDR3 length: 16 amino acids. V lost 0 bases, J lost 1 base, and 12 bases lay in between. Germline V lookup: CDR1 LNHNV, CDR2 YYDKDF (reference sequence). In DNA form, the CDR3 reads TGTGCCACCAGCAGAGATCTCGCGGCTTCGAACACTGAAGCTTTCTTT. Protein: CATSRDLAASNTEAFF. The whole variable domain, remainder taken from reference TRBV15 and TRBJ1-1, is DAMVIQNPRYQVTQFGKPVTLSCSQTLNHNVMYWYQQKSSQAPKLLFHYYDKDFNNEADTPDNFQSRRPNTSFCFLDIRSPGLGDTAMYLCATSRDLAASNTEAFFGQGTRLTVV.